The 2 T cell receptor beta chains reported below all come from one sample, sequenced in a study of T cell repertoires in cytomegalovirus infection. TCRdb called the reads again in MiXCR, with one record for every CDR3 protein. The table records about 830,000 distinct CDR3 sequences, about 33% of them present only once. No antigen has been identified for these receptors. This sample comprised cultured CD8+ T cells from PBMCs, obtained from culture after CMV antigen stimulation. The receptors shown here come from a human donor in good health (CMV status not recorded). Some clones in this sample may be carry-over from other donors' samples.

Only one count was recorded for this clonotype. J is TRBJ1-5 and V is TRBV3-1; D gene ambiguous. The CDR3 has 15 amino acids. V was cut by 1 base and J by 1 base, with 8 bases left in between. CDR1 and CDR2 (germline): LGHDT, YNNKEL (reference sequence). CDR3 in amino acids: CASSQGVSSNQPQHF. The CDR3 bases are TGTGCCAGCAGCCAAGGGGTTTCGAGCAATCAGCCCCAGCATTTT.

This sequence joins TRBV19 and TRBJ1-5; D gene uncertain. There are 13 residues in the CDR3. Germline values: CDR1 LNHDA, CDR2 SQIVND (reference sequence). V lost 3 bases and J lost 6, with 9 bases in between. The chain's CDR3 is CASSIRGGQPQHF. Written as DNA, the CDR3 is TGTGCCAGTAGTATCCGGGGAGGTCAGCCCCAGCATTTT.